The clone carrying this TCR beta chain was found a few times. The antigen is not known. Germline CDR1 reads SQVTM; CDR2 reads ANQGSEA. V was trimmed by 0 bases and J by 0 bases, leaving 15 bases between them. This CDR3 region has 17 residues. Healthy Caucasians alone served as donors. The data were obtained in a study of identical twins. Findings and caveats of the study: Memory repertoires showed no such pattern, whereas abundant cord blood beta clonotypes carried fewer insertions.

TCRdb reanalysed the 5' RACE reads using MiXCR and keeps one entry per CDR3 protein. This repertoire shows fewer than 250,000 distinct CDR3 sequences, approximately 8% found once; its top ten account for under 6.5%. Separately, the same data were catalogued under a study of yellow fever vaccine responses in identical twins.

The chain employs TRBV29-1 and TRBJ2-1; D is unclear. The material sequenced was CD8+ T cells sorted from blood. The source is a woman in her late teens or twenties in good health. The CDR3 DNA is TGCAGCGTTGAAGAGGGTACAGCGTACTACTCCTACAATGAGCAGTTCTTC. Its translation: CSVEEGTAYYSYNEQFF.